The clone carrying this T cell receptor beta chain showed up many times. As yet, its antigen is unknown. A universal primer binding site was introduced by template switching. The final cDNA contained unique molecular identifiers. TCRdb itself ran the 5' RACE reads through MiXCR, one entry per CDR3 protein. The repertoire holds 700,000 to 950,000 distinct CDR3 sequences, with roughly 12% as singletons. The sample originates from a study of identical twins. Overall study results and limits: Those out-of-frame alpha sequences shared by twins showed an excess of low generation probability.

Trimming took off 3 bases at V and 2 bases at J, with 11 bases between the two ends. The CDR3 runs to 15 residues. These records were also assigned to another study, of yellow fever vaccine responses in identical twins.

What was sequenced was PBMCs. This rearrangement joins TRBV12-3 or TRBV12-4 to TRBJ2-1; D might be TRBD1 (6 bases). This TCR was recovered from a woman aged 18-35 years in good health. DNA of the CDR3: TGTGCCAGCAGTTTCGGAACAGGGCCCTACAATGAGCAGTTCTTC. Protein sequence: CASSFGTGPYNEQFF.